This T cell receptor beta chain was observed in a study of CD8+ T cells in alopecia areata. Turning to the study itself: Oral tofacitinib (5 to 10 mg twice daily) was administered to treated patients. The protocol delivered tofacitinib for 6 to 18 months, then withdrew it for 6 months. Study-wide points: Scalp lesions, especially in alopecia totalis/universalis, had higher clonality than normal scalp.

V lost 0 bases, J lost 4 bases, and 8 bases lay in between. The CDR3 consists of 14 residues. CDR1 is MNHEY, CDR2 SMNVEV, per germline (reference sequence). After isolation, RNA underwent reverse transcription to generate cDNA as the sequencing template. The method was immunoSEQ multiplex PCR; TCRdb's version includes in-frame clones alone and lacks a portion of them. The sample lists roughly 65,000 clones; about half were seen once. Collection of lesional scalp punch biopsies and peripheral blood was performed in alopecia areata patients. A few counts support this clone. Its antigen is not known. This receptor was identified in a human donor with alopecia areata. Source: CD8+ T cells sorted from blood, taken at week 0. The V and J genes are TRBV27 and TRBJ2-3; D call uncertain. CDR3 DNA sequence: TGTGCCAGCAGTTTATCGAGGTATGCAGATACGCAGTATTTT. It codes for CASSLSRYADTQYF.